Listed below are T cell receptor beta chains from one sample, sequenced in a study of cytomegalovirus exposure and HLA in healthy donors. Assay used: immunoSEQ multiplex PCR; TCRdb lists only in-frame clones, some missing. The sample has around 90,000 clones, 84% seen once. Sequencing was done on a sample of PBMCs. These receptor sequences come from a woman aged 18-29 years in good health and CMV-seropositive. CDR3s include the opening cysteine and the closing phenylalanine or tryptophan. D genes are given only for firm matches. Not every row has a clone size; where given, it reads once, few, many or a size class.

>TRBV4-3|TRBD2|.|TRBJ2-1
CASSRPSPSGGGQYNEQFF
TGCGCCAGCAGCCGACCGTCGCCTAGCGGGGGAGGCCAATACAATGAGCAGTTCTTC
>TRBV6-5|TRBD2|.|TRBJ2-1
CASATSGEYYNEQFF
TGTGCCAGCGCGACTAGCGGGGAATACTACAATGAGCAGTTCTTC
>TRBV7-8|TRBD1|.|TRBJ1-2
CASSSGTGDYGYTF
TGTGCCAGCAGCTCCGGGACAGGGGACTATGGCTACACCTTC
>TRBV28|TRBD2|.|TRBJ2-7
CASSPAGAPEQYF
TGTGCCAGCAGTCCAGCGGGGGCTCCCGAGCAGTACTTC
>TRBV5-1|TRBD2|few|TRBJ2-7
CASSSGTSDSYEQYF
TGCGCCAGCAGCTCCGGGACTAGCGACTCCTACGAGCAGTACTTC
>TRBV28|.|many|TRBJ1-5
CASSLVEIYQPQHF
TGTGCCAGCAGTTTAGTGGAGATATATCAGCCCCAGCATTTT
>TRBV11-3|.|.|TRBJ2-7
CASSSSSYEQYF
TGTGCCAGCAGCTCCAGCTCCTACGAGCAGTACTTC
>TRBV28|.|.|TRBJ2-7
CASSYTGYEQYF
TGTGCCAGCAGTTACACAGGGTACGAGCAGTACTTC
>TRBV10-3|.|.|TRBJ1-4
CAIRRDPSEKLFF
TGTGCCATCAGGCGGGACCCTAGTGAAAAACTGTTTTTT
>TRBV18|TRBD1|.|TRBJ1-5
CASSPDRNNQPQHF
TGTGCCAGCTCACCGGACAGGAATAATCAGCCCCAGCATTTT
>TRBV28|TRBD2|.|TRBJ2-3
CASSSLAGVTDTQYF
TGTGCCAGCAGTTCTTTAGCGGGGGTCACAGATACGCAGTATTTT
>TRBV28|.|.|TRBJ2-7
CASSLSQGGDYEQYF
TGTGCCAGCAGTTTATCCCAGGGGGGAGACTACGAGCAGTACTTC
>TRBV4-3|TRBD1|.|TRBJ2-1
CASSQTGGAYNEQFF
TGCGCCAGCAGCCAGACAGGGGGCGCGTACAATGAGCAGTTCTTC
>TRBV27|.|.|TRBJ1-2
CASSSGYGYTF
TGTGCCAGCAGTTCGGGCTATGGCTACACCTTC
>TRBV6-1|TRBD1|.|TRBJ1-5
CASSDFRGYSNQPQHF
TGTGCCAGCAGTGACTTCAGGGGGTATAGCAATCAGCCCCAGCATTTT
>TRBV7-7|TRBD1|.|TRBJ2-2
CASSEGQGVGTGELFF
TGTGCCAGCAGCGAGGGACAGGGGGTAGGAACCGGGGAGCTGTTTTTT
>TRBV28|.|once|TRBJ1-2
CASSLLREYYGYTF
TGTGCCAGCAGTTTGCTTCGGGAGTACTATGGCTACACCTTC
>TRBV30|.|.|TRBJ2-7
CAWSVGGAGYEQYF
TGTGCCTGGAGTGTAGGAGGGGCCGGGTACGAGCAGTACTTC
>TRBV6-5|TRBD2|.|TRBJ2-5
CASTVAGQETQYF
TGTGCCAGCACAGTAGCGGGTCAAGAGACCCAGTACTTC
>TRBV6-6|.|few|TRBJ1-5
CASRLTGNSGNQPQHF
TGTGCCAGCAGATTAACAGGGAATTCGGGCAATCAGCCCCAGCATTTT
>TRBV14|TRBD2|.|TRBJ2-3
CASSQRRGGGADTQYF
TGTGCCAGCAGCCAACGTCGTGGCGGGGGGGCAGATACGCAGTATTTT
>TRBV7-9|TRBD1|once|TRBJ1-4
CASSVTGGADEKLFF
TGTGCCAGCAGCGTCACAGGGGGCGCGGATGAAAAACTGTTTTTT
>TRBV30|TRBD2|once|TRBJ2-1
CAWRRGVMGEQFF
TGTGCCTGGAGGCGGGGGGTTATGGGTGAGCAGTTCTTC
>TRBV5-6|.|.|TRBJ2-7
CASSLGSGGSYEQYF
TGTGCCAGCAGCTTAGGATCCGGGGGCTCCTACGAGCAGTACTTC
>TRBV5-1|TRBD1|.|TRBJ2-5
CASSLLGTAQETQYF
TGCGCCAGCAGCTTACTCGGGACAGCGCAAGAGACCCAGTACTTC
>TRBV7-9|TRBD2|.|TRBJ2-5
CASSLAAGRGTETQYF
TGTGCCAGCAGCTTAGCGGCCGGGAGGGGGACAGAGACCCAGTACTTC
>TRBV5-6|.|.|TRBJ1-2
CASSLPLIGGGYTF
TGTGCCAGCAGCTTGCCCTTAATCGGGGGGGGCTACACCTTC
>TRBV28|TRBD1|.|TRBJ1-1
CATDSGTGLTEAFF
TGTGCCACCGATTCCGGGACAGGGCTCACTGAAGCTTTCTTT
>TRBV4-1|.|.|TRBJ2-7
CASSRLVGINEQYF
TGCGCCAGCAGCCGGTTAGTCGGTATCAACGAGCAGTACTTC
>TRBV2|TRBD2|.|TRBJ2-1
CASSESTSGSSYNEQFF
TGTGCCAGCAGTGAGTCGACTAGCGGGAGCTCCTACAATGAGCAGTTCTTC
>TRBV30|.|.|TRBJ2-3
CAWNSFGTDTQYF
TGTGCCTGGAATTCTTTTGGCACAGATACGCAGTATTTT